The 15 T cell receptor beta chains listed next were all sequenced from one sample in a study of blood T cell repertoires in COVID-19. Method: immunoSEQ multiplex PCR; TCRdb's copy keeps in-frame clones and lacks some. Among around 270,000 clones, about 85% were seen once, and the ten largest hold about 0.9%. Sequenced material: peripheral blood. Receptor source: a human donor with COVID-19, enrolled during active disease. The donor label of this sample is uncertain.

This sequence joins TRBV6-6 and TRBJ2-2; D is unresolved. The V end was cut by 0 bases, the J end by 6 bases, with 8 bases between. The CDR3 runs 14 residues. Germline V lookup: CDR1 MNHNY, CDR2 SVGAGI (reference sequence). The CDR3 coding sequence is TGTGCCAGCAGTTACTCGATTGCGGCCGGGGAGCTGTTTTTT. The encoded protein is CASSYSIAAGELFF.

This clone appeared a few times. The V gene is TRBV3-1 (or the pseudogene TRBV3-2), the J gene TRBJ2-7; D gene unclear. V was pared by 0 bases and J by 6 bases, with 6 bases between. The germline V gene encodes CDR1 LGHDT and CDR2 YNNKEL (reference sequence). The CDR3 extends over 12 amino acids. The CDR3 sequence is CASSQDWAEQYF. The DNA of the CDR3 is TGTGCCAGCAGCCAAGACTGGGCCGAGCAGTACTTC.

The chain joins TRBV19 to TRBJ1-5; TRBD1 matches at 8 bases. The junction had 10 bases not matched to a gene; V was cut back by 1 base and J by 11 bases. The CDR3 runs to 15 residues. In germline, CDR1 is LNHDA, CDR2 SQIVND (reference sequence). The CDR3 region is CASSIATGGDKSQHF. Written as DNA, the CDR3 is TGTGCCAGTAGTATAGCCACAGGGGGTGATAAGTCCCAGCATTTT.

This chain connects TRBV11-2 to TRBJ1-1; D gene ambiguous. Germline assignment: CDR1 SGHAT and CDR2 FQNNGV. Trimming removed 4 bases at V and 1 base at J, with 10 bases between. The CDR3 totals 14 residues. CDR3 nucleotides: TGTGCCAGCAGCTCGCAGGCGACGAACACTGAAGCTTTCTTT. It is translated as CASSSQATNTEAFF.

The chain recombines TRBV11-2 with TRBJ2-7; D may be TRBD1 (6 bases). CDR3 length: 14 residues. Germline V lookup: CDR1 SGHAT, CDR2 FQNNGV. Trimming pared 1 base from V and 7 bases from J, leaving 14 bases between. The CDR3 protein is CASSLGGHNFEQYF. For the CDR3, the DNA is TGTGCCAGCAGCTTAGGGGGACACAACTTTGAGCAGTACTTC.

This rearrangement joins TRBV19 to TRBJ2-5, with 8 bases matching TRBD2. The CDR3 is 15 residues long. Germline V lookup: CDR1 LNHDA, CDR2 SQIVND (reference sequence). The V and J ends lost 6 bases and 4 bases, in that order; junction bases with no gene match: 10. CDR3 region: CASSNQRESGETQYF. CDR3 sequence (DNA): TGTGCCAGTAGCAACCAGCGGGAGAGTGGAGAGACCCAGTACTTC.

The CDR3 DNA reads as TGCCCAGTGGTGAACACTGAAGCTTTCTTT. Translating gives CPVVNTEAFF. This chain uses TRBV10-1 with TRBJ1-1; the D is unclear. The germline V gene has CDR1 WNHNN and CDR2 SYGVQD (reference sequence). There are 10 residues in the CDR3.

V gene TRBV7-2 combines with J gene TRBJ1-2; D not certain. CDR1 is SGHTA and CDR2 is FQGNSA in the germline V gene. The V end lost 1 base, the J end lost 3 bases, and 15 bases lay between the germline ends. CDR3 length: 16 amino acids. The CDR3 reads CASSLDPPGLYYGYTF. Written as DNA, the CDR3 is TGTGCCAGCAGCTTAGATCCACCGGGTTTGTACTATGGCTACACCTTC.

This chain links TRBV3-1 (or the pseudogene TRBV3-2) with TRBJ2-4, with TRBD2 matching 7 bases. The V and J ends lost 3 bases and 3 bases, in that order; junction bases with no gene match: 5. The CDR3 totals 15 residues. CDR1 is LGHDT, CDR2 YNNKEL, per germline (reference sequence). The CDR3 nucleotides are TGTGCCAGCAGCCAGCTAGCGGACTACAAAAACATTCAGTACTTC. Its protein is CASSQLADYKNIQYF.

The J gene is TRBJ2-3, the V gene TRBV5-4, with 12 bases aligning to TRBD2. The CDR3 spans 17 residues. V lost 4 bases to trimming and J lost 8 bases; unmatched junction nucleotides: 14. Germline-derived CDR1 and CDR2 are SGHNT and YYREEE (reference sequence). The CDR3 protein is CASSPETSGRLGGTQYF. CDR3 DNA sequence: TGTGCCAGCAGCCCGGAAACTAGCGGGAGGCTCGGAGGTACGCAGTATTTT.

The gene calls are TRBV2 and TRBJ2-2; 8 bases match TRBD1. Losses at the gene ends were 4 bases for V and 5 bases for J; bases not matched to a gene: 6. CDR1 and CDR2 (germline): SNHLY, FYNNEI. The CDR3 has 15 amino acids. The CDR3 protein is CASSGQGAGTGELFF. DNA of the CDR3: TGTGCCAGCAGTGGGCAGGGGGCAGGGACCGGGGAGCTGTTTTTT.

The genes are TRBV11-3 and TRBJ2-5; D possibly corresponds to TRBD2 (6 bases). CDR1 is SGHNT, CDR2 YENEEA, per germline. Trimming removed 1 base at V and 4 bases at J, with 10 bases between. The length of the CDR3 is 14 residues. The CDR3 here is CASSLGGGIETQYF. The CDR3 nucleotides read TGTGCCAGCAGCTTAGGGGGAGGCATAGAGACCCAGTACTTC.

V is TRBV11-2 and J is TRBJ1-1; possibly TRBD1 for D (6 bases). The CDR3 is 13 residues long. Germline V gene data show CDR1 as SGHAT and CDR2 as FQNNGV. Trimming removed 3 bases from V and 3 bases from J, with 8 bases in between. In DNA form, the CDR3 reads TGTGCCAGCAGCTTCAACAGGGACACTGAAGCTTTCTTT. It specifies CASSFNRDTEAFF.

The V call is TRBV7-2, the J call TRBJ1-2, with D possibly TRBD1 on 6 matching bases. The germline V gene encodes CDR1 SGHTA and CDR2 FQGNSA. Trimming removed 5 bases at V and 2 bases at J, with 15 bases between. This CDR3 has 15 amino acids. The CDR3, as DNA: TGTGCCAGCAGCCCGTTCGGACAGCTGAACTATGGCTACACCTTC. Translating gives CASSPFGQLNYGYTF.

J is TRBJ2-3 and V is TRBV28, with 10 bases that match TRBD2. With V trimmed by 3 bases and J by 4 bases, 13 bases remained unmatched. The CDR3 contains 18 residues. CDR1 and CDR2 (germline): MDHEN, SYDVKM. CDR3: CASSLGVASGRIADTQYF. DNA of the CDR3: TGTGCCAGCAGTTTGGGGGTAGCTAGCGGGAGAATCGCAGATACGCAGTATTTT.